A selection of T cell receptor beta chains follows, all from one sample in a study of siplizumab effects on memory and regulatory T cells. Generated by immunoSEQ multiplex PCR, the TCRdb table keeps only in-frame clones and is missing some. This sample has about 85,000 clones, with approximately 95% found just once. Sequences were obtained from CD8+ T cells sorted from blood. Receptor source: a human donor in good health. Each CDR3 is given with its conserved first and last residue. The D gene is left open where the match is weak. Size values are once, few and many counts, or a class for expanded clones, and some rows have none.

CDR3 protein: CASSPGTTNTGELFF
CDR3 DNA: TGTGCCAGCAGCCCCGGGACAACGAACACCGGGGAGCTGTTTTTT
clone size: NA
V gene: TRBV9
D gene: NA
J gene: TRBJ2-2

CDR3 protein: CASSLVGRVEETQYF
CDR3 DNA: TGCGCCAGCAGCTTGGTAGGCAGGGTTGAGGAGACCCAGTACTTC
clone size: NA
V gene: TRBV5-1
D gene: NA
J gene: TRBJ2-5

CDR3 protein: CASSSFLYSGNTIYF
CDR3 DNA: TGTGCCAGCAGCTCCTTTCTTTATTCCGGAAACACCATATATTTT
clone size: NA
V gene: TRBV7-9
D gene: NA
J gene: TRBJ1-3

CDR3 protein: CASSGTGTRKDTQYF
CDR3 DNA: TGTGCCAGCAGCGGAACCGGGACTAGGAAGGATACGCAGTATTTT
clone size: NA
V gene: TRBV9
D gene: TRBD2
J gene: TRBJ2-3

CDR3 protein: CASSVTTSGQETQYF
CDR3 DNA: TGTGCCAGCAGCGTTACGACTAGCGGCCAAGAGACCCAGTACTTC
clone size: NA
V gene: TRBV9
D gene: TRBD2
J gene: TRBJ2-5

CDR3 protein: CASSTYFGSYEQYF
CDR3 DNA: TGTGCCAGCAGTACGTACTTCGGATCGTACGAGCAGTACTTC
clone size: NA
V gene: TRBV2
D gene: NA
J gene: TRBJ2-7

CDR3 protein: CASSEVGGRTEAFF
CDR3 DNA: TGTGCCAGCAGTGAAGTCGGCGGGAGGACTGAAGCTTTCTTT
clone size: NA
V gene: TRBV6-4
D gene: NA
J gene: TRBJ1-1

CDR3 protein: CASSTQGRVNTEAFF
CDR3 DNA: TGCGCCAGCAGCACACAGGGACGAGTGAACACTGAAGCTTTCTTT
clone size: NA
V gene: TRBV5-1
D gene: NA
J gene: TRBJ1-1

CDR3 protein: CASSLSGTEAFF
CDR3 DNA: TGTGCCAGCAGCCTCTCGGGGACTGAAGCTTTCTTT
clone size: NA
V gene: TRBV9
D gene: NA
J gene: TRBJ1-1

CDR3 protein: CASSPDWPPYYEQYF
CDR3 DNA: TGTGCCAGCTCACCAGACTGGCCTCCCTACTACGAGCAGTACTTC
clone size: once
V gene: TRBV18
D gene: NA
J gene: TRBJ2-7

CDR3 protein: CSVEVGTSGMPYEQYF
CDR3 DNA: TGCAGCGTTGAAGTCGGTACTAGCGGGATGCCCTACGAGCAGTACTTC
clone size: NA
V gene: TRBV29-1
D gene: TRBD2
J gene: TRBJ2-7

CDR3 protein: CASILKAGPQEINGYTF
CDR3 DNA: TGTGCCAGTATCCTAAAAGCGGGACCGCAGGAAATCAATGGCTACACCTTC
clone size: NA
V gene: TRBV19
D gene: NA
J gene: TRBJ1-2

CDR3 protein: CASSPRGAGQGLNEQYF
CDR3 DNA: TGTGCCAGCTCACCCCGGGGAGCGGGACAGGGGCTCAACGAGCAGTACTTC
clone size: NA
V gene: TRBV18
D gene: TRBD1
J gene: TRBJ2-7

CDR3 protein: CASSVAGIRDTQYF
CDR3 DNA: TGTGCCAGCAGCGTCGCCGGGATAAGGGATACGCAGTATTTT
clone size: NA
V gene: TRBV9
D gene: NA
J gene: TRBJ2-3

CDR3 protein: CASSLTGTVDEQFF
CDR3 DNA: TGTGCTAGCAGCTTGACCGGGACAGTGGATGAGCAGTTCTTC
clone size: NA
V gene: TRBV7-7
D gene: TRBD1
J gene: TRBJ2-1

CDR3 protein: CASSLDIVTGNTIYF
CDR3 DNA: TGTGCCAGCAGCTTAGATATTGTTACTGGAAACACCATATATTTT
clone size: NA
V gene: TRBV11-2
D gene: NA
J gene: TRBJ1-3

CDR3 protein: CASSLGDLNYEQYF
CDR3 DNA: TGCGCCAGCAGCTTGGGGGACCTTAACTACGAGCAGTACTTC
clone size: NA
V gene: TRBV5-1
D gene: NA
J gene: TRBJ2-7

CDR3 protein: CASSIPDRRDEQFF
CDR3 DNA: TGTGCCAGTAGTATCCCGGACCGGAGGGATGAGCAGTTCTTC
clone size: NA
V gene: TRBV19
D gene: NA
J gene: TRBJ2-1

CDR3 protein: CASSLENNWETQYF
CDR3 DNA: TGTGCCAGCAGCTTAGAGAACAATTGGGAGACCCAGTACTTC
clone size: NA
V gene: TRBV11-2
D gene: NA
J gene: TRBJ2-5

CDR3 protein: CASSLALAGGDEQYF
CDR3 DNA: TGTGCCAGCAGCTTAGCCCTAGCGGGAGGGGACGAGCAGTACTTC
clone size: NA
V gene: TRBV7-8
D gene: TRBD2
J gene: TRBJ2-7

CDR3 protein: CASSPRQSSYERYF
CDR3 DNA: TGTGCCAGCAGTCCCAGACAGAGCTCCTACGAGCGGTACTTC
clone size: NA
V gene: TRBV27
D gene: NA
J gene: TRBJ2-7

CDR3 protein: CASSPLEGVANYGYTF
CDR3 DNA: TGCGCCAGCAGCCCTTTGGAGGGGGTAGCCAACTATGGCTACACCTTC
clone size: NA
V gene: TRBV4-1
D gene: NA
J gene: TRBJ1-2

CDR3 protein: CASSPMSGTSYEQYF
CDR3 DNA: TGCGCCAGCAGCCCTATGAGCGGGACATCCTACGAGCAGTACTTC
clone size: once
V gene: TRBV5-1
D gene: NA
J gene: TRBJ2-7

CDR3 protein: CASSVGTGGGNEQYF
CDR3 DNA: TGTGCCAGCAGCGTAGGGACTGGAGGTGGGAACGAGCAGTACTTC
clone size: NA
V gene: TRBV9
D gene: NA
J gene: TRBJ2-7

CDR3 protein: CASSELGLRETQYF
CDR3 DNA: TGTGCCAGCAGTGAATTAGGGCTCCGCGAGACCCAGTACTTC
clone size: NA
V gene: TRBV25-1
D gene: NA
J gene: TRBJ2-5

CDR3 protein: CASSQDPRLAGERSAAKNIQYF
CDR3 DNA: TGCGCCAGCAGCCAAGACCCACGACTAGCGGGAGAAAGGTCTGCGGCCAAAAACATTCAGTACTTC
clone size: NA
V gene: TRBV4-1
D gene: TRBD2
J gene: TRBJ2-4

CDR3 protein: CASSVGWGPDQASFF
CDR3 DNA: TGTGCCAGCAGCGTGGGGTGGGGACCCGATCAGGCCTCTTTCTTT
clone size: NA
V gene: TRBV9
D gene: NA
J gene: TRBJ1-1

CDR3 protein: CAISEASAGAGELFF
CDR3 DNA: TGTGCCATCAGTGAGGCTAGCGCCGGCGCCGGGGAGCTGTTTTTT
clone size: NA
V gene: TRBV10-3
D gene: NA
J gene: TRBJ2-2

CDR3 protein: CASSLARIPGGHRYAVF
CDR3 DNA: TGCGCCAGCAGCTTGGCCCGGATTCCGGGGGGGCACAGATACGCAGTATTT
clone size: NA
V gene: TRBV5-1
D gene: TRBD2
J gene: TRBJ2-3

CDR3 protein: CASSTSENYNEQFF
CDR3 DNA: TGTGCCAGCAGTACTAGTGAGAACTACAATGAGCAGTTCTTC
clone size: once
V gene: TRBV7-6
D gene: NA
J gene: TRBJ2-1

CDR3 protein: CASSTEGGRSYEQYF
CDR3 DNA: TGTGCCAGCAGCACAGAGGGTGGTAGGAGTTACGAGCAGTACTTC
clone size: NA
V gene: TRBV11-2
D gene: NA
J gene: TRBJ2-7

CDR3 protein: CASSPAPTDTQYF
CDR3 DNA: TGTGCCAGCAGCCCTGCCCCCACAGATACGCAGTATTTT
clone size: once
V gene: TRBV7-3
D gene: NA
J gene: TRBJ2-3

CDR3 protein: CATEGGSSYEQYF
CDR3 DNA: TGTGCCACCGAGGGCGGGAGCTCCTACGAGCAGTACTTC
clone size: NA
V gene: TRBV10-3
D gene: TRBD2
J gene: TRBJ2-7

CDR3 protein: CASSSSSGQETQYF
CDR3 DNA: TGTGCCAGCAGCTCTTCTAGCGGTCAAGAGACCCAGTACTTC
clone size: NA
V gene: TRBV5-4
D gene: TRBD2
J gene: TRBJ2-5

CDR3 protein: CASSSLLSGGDPADTQYF
CDR3 DNA: TGTGCCAGCAGTTCCCTTTTGTCTGGCGGGGACCCCGCAGATACGCAGTATTTT
clone size: NA
V gene: TRBV27
D gene: NA
J gene: TRBJ2-3

CDR3 protein: CASIAGESYNEQFF
CDR3 DNA: TGTGCCAGCATCGCAGGGGAGTCCTACAATGAGCAGTTCTTC
clone size: once
V gene: TRBV6-6
D gene: NA
J gene: TRBJ2-1

CDR3 protein: CASSVLQTEAFF
CDR3 DNA: TGTGCCAGCAGCGTATTGCAGACTGAAGCTTTCTTT
clone size: NA
V gene: TRBV9
D gene: NA
J gene: TRBJ1-1

CDR3 protein: CSGADNNYGYTF
CDR3 DNA: TGCAGCGGAGCGGACAACAACTATGGCTACACCTTC
clone size: once
V gene: TRBV29-1
D gene: NA
J gene: TRBJ1-2

CDR3 protein: CASSDGLAGGLYRITDTQYF
CDR3 DNA: TGTGCCAGCAGCGACGGACTAGCGGGAGGTCTATACCGCATCACAGATACGCAGTATTTT
clone size: NA
V gene: TRBV9
D gene: TRBD2
J gene: TRBJ2-3

CDR3 protein: CASSFGVTYNEQFF
CDR3 DNA: TGTGCCAGCAGTTTTGGGGTTACCTACAATGAGCAGTTCTTC
clone size: once
V gene: TRBV27
D gene: NA
J gene: TRBJ2-1

CDR3 protein: CASSYPDGVFNYGYTF
CDR3 DNA: TGCGCCAGCAGCTACCCGGACGGAGTATTTAACTATGGCTACACCTTC
clone size: NA
V gene: TRBV5-1
D gene: NA
J gene: TRBJ1-2

CDR3 protein: CASGLELGQEFWGTDTQYF
CDR3 DNA: TGTGCTAGTGGTTTGGAGCTTGGGCAGGAGTTCTGGGGCACAGATACGCAGTATTTT
clone size: NA
V gene: TRBV12-5
D gene: NA
J gene: TRBJ2-3

CDR3 protein: CASSGFAGGETQYF
CDR3 DNA: TGTGCCAGCAGTGGCTTTGCGGGGGGAGAGACCCAGTACTTC
clone size: NA
V gene: TRBV25-1
D gene: TRBD2
J gene: TRBJ2-5

CDR3 protein: CASSPAGLNTQYF
CDR3 DNA: TGCGCCAGCAGCCCCGCGGGACTTAATACGCAGTATTTT
clone size: NA
V gene: TRBV5-1
D gene: NA
J gene: TRBJ2-3

CDR3 protein: CASSDQREAYNEQFF
CDR3 DNA: TGTGCCAGCAGCGACCAGCGGGAGGCATACAATGAGCAGTTCTTC
clone size: once
V gene: TRBV4-2
D gene: TRBD2
J gene: TRBJ2-1

CDR3 protein: CASSYSQGAYEQYF
CDR3 DNA: TGTGCCAGCAGCTATTCACAGGGGGCTTACGAGCAGTACTTC
clone size: NA
V gene: TRBV11-2
D gene: TRBD1
J gene: TRBJ2-7

CDR3 protein: CASSKGVDTQYF
CDR3 DNA: TGTGCCAGTAGTAAGGGAGTAGATACGCAGTATTTT
clone size: NA
V gene: TRBV19
D gene: NA
J gene: TRBJ2-3

CDR3 protein: CASSALGVKETQYF
CDR3 DNA: TGCGCCAGCAGCGCCCTTGGGGTCAAAGAGACCCAGTACTTC
clone size: NA
V gene: TRBV5-1
D gene: NA
J gene: TRBJ2-5

CDR3 protein: CASSPTGGIEQYF
CDR3 DNA: TGTGCCAGCAGTCCAACAGGGGGTATCGAGCAGTACTTC
clone size: NA
V gene: TRBV28
D gene: TRBD1
J gene: TRBJ2-7

CDR3 protein: CASIPYGRYEQYF
CDR3 DNA: TGTGCCAGCATTCCTTATGGTCGCTACGAGCAGTACTTC
clone size: NA
V gene: TRBV7-6
D gene: NA
J gene: TRBJ2-7

CDR3 protein: CASSPALQQPQHF
CDR3 DNA: TGCGCCAGCAGCCCAGCCCTCCAACAGCCCCAGCATTTT
clone size: NA
V gene: TRBV27
D gene: NA
J gene: TRBJ1-5

CDR3 protein: CASAQTGGGETQYF
CDR3 DNA: TGTGCCAGCGCGCAGACAGGGGGGGGAGAGACCCAGTACTTC
clone size: once
V gene: TRBV25-1
D gene: TRBD1
J gene: TRBJ2-5

CDR3 protein: CASSAGHGYYEQYF
CDR3 DNA: TGTGCCAGTAGTGCGGGACACGGATACTACGAGCAGTACTTC
clone size: NA
V gene: TRBV19
D gene: NA
J gene: TRBJ2-7